This T cell receptor (beta chain) came from a study of blood T cell repertoires in COVID-19. Participants, about 18 to 90 years old, spanned about two dozen US areas. Authors' processing steps: Amplified reference gene primers provided the basis for estimating nucleated cell counts. The data were produced by immunoSEQ multiplex PCR, yet TCRdb's version contains in-frame clones alone and is incomplete. That table supplies the V and J calls and clone size; D and trimming were determined from the DNA. Found here are approximately 220,000 clones, roughly 83% of them singletons; the top ten hold under 1.5%. The CDR3 is 16 residues long. V was shortened by 5 bases and J by 0 bases, with 14 bases between the two germline ends. The germline CDR1 and CDR2 sequences are SGHTA and FQGNSA.

This clonotype originated in a woman aged 40 to 50 with acute COVID-19. The genes are TRBV7-2 and TRBJ1-3; D is perhaps TRBD1 (5 bases). Sequencing input: PBMCs or T cells enriched from blood (not recorded which). DNA of the CDR3: TGTGCCAGCAGCCCCCCGGGACTCCTCTCTGGAAACACCATATATTTT. Translation gives CASSPPGLLSGNTIYF.